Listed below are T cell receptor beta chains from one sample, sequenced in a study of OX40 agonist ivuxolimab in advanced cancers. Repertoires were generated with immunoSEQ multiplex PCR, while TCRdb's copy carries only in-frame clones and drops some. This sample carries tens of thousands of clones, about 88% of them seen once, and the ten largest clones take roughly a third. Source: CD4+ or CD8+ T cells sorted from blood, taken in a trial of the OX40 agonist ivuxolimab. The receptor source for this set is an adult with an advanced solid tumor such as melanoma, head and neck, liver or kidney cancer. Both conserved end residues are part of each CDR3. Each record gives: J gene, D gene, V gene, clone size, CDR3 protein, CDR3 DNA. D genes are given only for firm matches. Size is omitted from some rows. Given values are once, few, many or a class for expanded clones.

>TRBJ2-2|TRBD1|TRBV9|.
CASSAYRGHTGELFF
TGTGCCAGCAGCGCCTACAGGGGGCACACCGGGGAGCTGTTTTTT
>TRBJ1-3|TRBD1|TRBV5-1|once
CASSSQGGGDGNTIYF
TGCGCCAGCAGCTCTCAAGGAGGGGGCGATGGAAACACCATATATTTT
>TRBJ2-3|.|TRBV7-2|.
CAIREVNPWKTDTQYF
TGTGCGATCAGGGAGGTTAACCCGTGGAAAACAGATACGCAGTATTTT
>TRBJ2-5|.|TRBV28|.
CASSFGSQKTQYF
TGTGCCAGCAGTTTTGGGTCCCAAAAGACCCAGTACTTC
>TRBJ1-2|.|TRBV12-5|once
CASGSTDGILGYTF
TGTGCTAGTGGTTCCACGGACGGCATCCTGGGCTACACCTTC
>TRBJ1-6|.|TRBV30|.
CAWSSLMAANSPLHF
TGTGCCTGGAGTTCCCTAATGGCAGCCAATTCACCCCTCCACTTT
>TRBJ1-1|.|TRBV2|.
CASTENVGSTEAFF
TGTGCCAGCACCGAAAACGTTGGGAGCACTGAAGCTTTCTTT
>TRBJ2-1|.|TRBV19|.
CASSIGSSPYNEQFF
TGTGCCAGTAGTATCGGGTCCTCTCCCTACAATGAGCAGTTCTTC
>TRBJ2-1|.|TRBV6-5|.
CASSRPQGRNEQFF
TGTGCCAGCAGTCGTCCTCAGGGACGCAATGAGCAGTTCTTC
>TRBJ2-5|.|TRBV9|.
CASTEGGAYQETQYF
TGTGCCAGCACCGAAGGAGGAGCGTACCAAGAGACCCAGTACTTC
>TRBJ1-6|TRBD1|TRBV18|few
CASSPGTEPSPLHF
TGTGCCAGCTCACCGGGGACAGAACCTTCACCCCTCCACTTT
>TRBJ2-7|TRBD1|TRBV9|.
CASSPTGGGYEQYF
TGTGCCAGCAGCCCGACAGGGGGCGGCTACGAGCAGTACTTC
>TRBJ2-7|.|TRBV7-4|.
CASSSDRSEQYF
TGTGCCAGCAGCTCAGACAGATCCGAGCAGTACTTC
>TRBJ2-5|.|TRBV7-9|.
CAGKGNRPSETQYF
TGTGCCGGAAAGGGGAATAGGCCTAGCGAGACCCAGTACTTC
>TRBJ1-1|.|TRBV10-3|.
CAISETRTTEAFF
TGTGCCATCAGTGAAACCCGAACAACTGAAGCTTTCTTT
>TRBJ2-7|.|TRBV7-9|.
CASSVDATYEQYF
TGTGCCAGCAGCGTCGACGCTACCTACGAGCAGTACTTC
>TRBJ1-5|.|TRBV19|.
CASSSGVAVQPQHF
TGTGCCAGTAGTTCAGGGGTGGCGGTTCAGCCCCAGCATTTT
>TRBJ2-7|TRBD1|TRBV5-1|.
CASSWDRGSYEQYF
TGCGCCAGCAGCTGGGACAGGGGGTCCTACGAGCAGTACTTC
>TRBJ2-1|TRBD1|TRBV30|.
CAYSSHRGLNEQFF
TGTGCCTACTCATCTCACAGGGGGCTCAATGAGCAGTTCTTC
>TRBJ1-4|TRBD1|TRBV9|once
CASSPRPGTGVGREKLFF
TGTGCCAGCAGCCCCCGACCCGGGACAGGGGTGGGTCGTGAAAAACTGTTTTTT
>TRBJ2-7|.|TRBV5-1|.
CASSLDRPPYEQYF
TGCGCCAGCAGCTTGGACCGACCCCCCTACGAGCAGTACTTC
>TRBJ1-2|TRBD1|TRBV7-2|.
CASSYRTPGQGHKSGYTF
TGTGCCAGCAGCTACAGAACTCCGGGACAGGGGCACAAAAGTGGCTACACCTTC
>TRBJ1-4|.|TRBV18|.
CASSPPGGKAEKLFF
TGTGCCAGCTCACCACCTGGCGGCAAGGCGGAAAAACTGTTTTTT
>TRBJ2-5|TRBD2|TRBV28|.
CASSWTSGVLQETQYF
TGTGCCAGCAGTTGGACTAGCGGGGTATTACAAGAGACCCAGTACTTC
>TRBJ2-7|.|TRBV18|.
CASSQGSPYLPGEQYF
TGTGCCAGCTCGCAGGGCTCACCCTATCTCCCCGGGGAGCAGTACTTC
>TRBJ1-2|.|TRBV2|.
CASARPNYGYTF
TGTGCCAGCGCCCGTCCTAACTATGGCTACACCTTC
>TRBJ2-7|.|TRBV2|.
CASRTDTSYEQYF
TGTGCCAGCAGAACCGACACTTCCTACGAGCAGTACTTC
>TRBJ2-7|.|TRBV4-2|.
CASSQESLGSYEQYF
TGTGCCAGCAGCCAAGAAAGTTTGGGATCCTACGAGCAGTACTTC
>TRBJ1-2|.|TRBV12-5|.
CASGPQREEVYGYTF
TGTGCTAGTGGTCCTCAAAGGGAGGAAGTATATGGCTACACCTTC
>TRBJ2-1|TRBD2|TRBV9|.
CASSDLAGNEQFF
TGTGCCAGCTCCGATCTAGCGGGCAATGAGCAGTTCTTC
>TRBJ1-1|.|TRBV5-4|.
CASSPRVGGQNTEAFF
TGTGCCAGCAGCCCGAGGGTGGGGGGCCAGAACACTGAAGCTTTCTTT
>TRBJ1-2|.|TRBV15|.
CATSRLQVNYGYTF
TGTGCCACCAGCAGGCTACAGGTGAACTATGGCTACACCTTC
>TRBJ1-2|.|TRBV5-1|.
CASSIDGGGYTF
TGCGCCAGCAGCATCGATGGGGGCGGCTACACCTTC
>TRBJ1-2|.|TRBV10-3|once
CAIRGLAPGYGYTF
TGTGCCATCAGGGGCCTCGCACCTGGCTATGGCTACACCTTC
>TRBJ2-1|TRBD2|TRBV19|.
CASSIWDSGIEQFF
TGTGCCAGTAGTATATGGGATAGCGGGATAGAGCAGTTCTTC
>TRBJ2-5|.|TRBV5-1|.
CASSSGGTRETQYF
TGCGCCAGCAGCTCAGGGGGGACTCGAGAGACCCAGTACTTC
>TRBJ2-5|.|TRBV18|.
CASSPYSGGETQYF
TGTGCCAGCTCACCCTACAGCGGCGGGGAGACCCAGTACTTC
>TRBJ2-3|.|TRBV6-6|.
CASIQGWAQDTQYF
TGTGCCAGCATCCAAGGCTGGGCGCAAGATACGCAGTATTTT
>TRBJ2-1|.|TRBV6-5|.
CASSYSEARRGQFF
TGTGCCAGCAGTTACTCGGAGGCCCGCCGGGGGCAGTTCTTC
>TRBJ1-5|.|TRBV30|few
CAWGHGNQPQHF
TGTGCCTGGGGACATGGGAATCAGCCCCAGCATTTT
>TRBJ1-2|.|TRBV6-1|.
CASSENSVAYNYGYTF
TGTGCCAGCAGTGAAAATTCCGTGGCTTATAACTATGGCTACACCTTC
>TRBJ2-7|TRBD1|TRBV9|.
CASSLRDRAYEQYF
TGTGCCAGCAGCCTCCGGGACAGGGCGTACGAGCAGTACTTC
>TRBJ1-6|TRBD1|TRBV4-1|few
CASSSPTGLGGNSPLHF
TGCGCCAGCAGCAGTCCGACAGGGTTGGGGGGTAATTCACCCCTCCACTTT
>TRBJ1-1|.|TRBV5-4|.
CASSFGVGNTEAFF
TGTGCCAGCAGCTTTGGGGTGGGGAACACTGAAGCTTTCTTT
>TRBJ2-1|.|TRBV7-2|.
CASSLAGGIYNEQFF
TGTGCCAGCAGCTTAGCGGGCGGGATCTACAATGAGCAGTTCTTC
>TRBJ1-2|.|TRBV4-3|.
CASSFGTTANYGYTF
TGCGCCAGCAGCTTTGGGACTACAGCTAACTATGGCTACACCTTC
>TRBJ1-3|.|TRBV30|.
CAWTTGGLLSGNTIYF
TGTGCCTGGACCACGGGGGGACTGCTCTCTGGAAACACCATATATTTT
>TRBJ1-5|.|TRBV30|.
CAWSVKGSNQPQHF
TGTGCCTGGAGTGTAAAGGGTAGCAATCAGCCCCAGCATTTT
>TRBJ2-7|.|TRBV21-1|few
CASSNAMGHEQYF
TGTGCCAGCAGCAATGCCATGGGCCACGAGCAGTACTTC
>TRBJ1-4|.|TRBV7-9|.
CASSLGFEKLFF
TGTGCCAGCAGCTTAGGTTTTGAAAAACTGTTTTTT
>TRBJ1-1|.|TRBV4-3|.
CASSQGQDLPEAFF
TGCGCCAGCAGCCAAGGACAGGACCTCCCTGAAGCTTTCTTT